Listed here are 15 T cell receptor beta chains from one sample, sequenced in a study of OX40 agonist ivuxolimab in advanced cancers. The table came from immunoSEQ multiplex PCR; TCRdb's copy has only in-frame clones and leaves some out. Among over 65,000 clones listed, 90% were seen once. This material consisted of CD4+ or CD8+ T cells sorted from blood, taken in a trial of the OX40 agonist ivuxolimab. The receptors were gathered from an adult with an advanced solid tumor such as melanoma, head and neck, liver or kidney cancer.

The genes are TRBV7-9 and TRBJ1-3; a possible D gene is TRBD1 (5 bases). Germline CDR1 SEHNR, CDR2 FQNEAQ (reference sequence). Trimming took 7 bases from V and 3 from J, leaving 7 bases between them. The CDR3 length is 12 residues. The CDR3 protein is CASIRDGNTIYF. In DNA form, the CDR3 reads TGTGCCAGCATCAGGGATGGAAACACCATATATTTT.

The chain combines TRBV2 with TRBJ1-2, with 8 bases fitting TRBD1. Germline-derived CDR1 and CDR2 are SNHLY and FYNNEI. The CDR3 runs 13 residues. V shed 9 bases and J 4 bases; nucleotides not matched to a gene: 7. CDR3 loop: CARGRTGSYGYTF. For the CDR3, the DNA is TGTGCCAGGGGACGGACAGGGAGCTATGGCTACACCTTC.

The V gene is TRBV30, the J gene TRBJ2-3, with no clear D. The CDR3 is made up of 12 amino acids. Trimming took 0 bases from V and 5 from J, leaving 6 bases between them. CDR1 GTSNPN and CDR2 SVGIG come from the germline V gene (reference sequence). For the CDR3, the DNA is TGTGCCTGGAGTGTACGTGAAGATACGCAGTATTTT. Encoded protein: CAWSVREDTQYF.

The J gene is TRBJ2-7, the V gene TRBV15; D not certain. This CDR3 spans 14 amino acids. The germline gives CDR1 LNHNV, CDR2 YYDKDF (reference sequence). Trimming removed 3 bases from V and 2 bases from J, with 11 bases in between. The chain's CDR3 is CATSRQKLTYEQYF. The DNA of the CDR3 is TGTGCCACCAGCAGGCAAAAACTGACCTACGAGCAGTACTTC.

CDR3 loop: CASSLGGKGQFF. CDR3 nucleotide sequence: TGTGCCAGCAGCTTAGGAGGAAAGGGGCAGTTCTTC. V usage is TRBV7-8 and J usage is TRBJ2-1; D is uncertain. Germline V gene data show CDR1 as SGHVS and CDR2 as FQNEAQ. The CDR3 runs to 12 residues. Trimming pared 1 base from V and 12 bases from J, leaving 10 bases between.

This rearrangement joins TRBV29-1 to TRBJ2-3; D is possibly TRBD2 (5 bases). V was pared by 4 bases and J by 4 bases, with 18 bases between. The CDR3 has 15 amino acids. From germline, CDR1 is SQVTM and CDR2 ANQGSEA. The CDR3 protein is CSVVLLVGAPDTQYF. In DNA form, the CDR3 reads TGCAGCGTTGTACTACTCGTGGGAGCCCCAGATACGCAGTATTTT.

The V call is TRBV10-3, the J call TRBJ1-1, with 10 positions matching TRBD1. Germline-derived CDR1 and CDR2 are ENHRY and SYGVKD. The V segment lost 4 bases and the J segment 1 base; nucleotides outside the gene matches: 0. The CDR3 totals 14 residues. The DNA for the CDR3 is TGTGCCATCAGTGGGACAGGGGGGAACACTGAAGCTTTCTTT. It specifies CAISGTGGNTEAFF.

The rearrangement uses TRBV28 and TRBJ2-2; 12 positions agree with TRBD2. Germline CDR1 is MDHEN and CDR2 is SYDVKM. The CDR3 is made up of 15 amino acids. Unmatched junction bases numbered 5, after V lost 7 bases and J lost 5 bases. CDR3 nucleotides: TGTGCCAGCACTAGCGGGGGGGCCGGAACCGGGGAGCTGTTTTTT. This encodes CASTSGGAGTGELFF. Full variable domain (rest looked up from reference TRBV28 and TRBJ2-2): DVKVTQSSRYLVKRTGEKVFLECVQDMDHENMFWYRQDPGLGLRLIYFSYDVKMKEKGDIPEGYSVSREKKERFSLILESASTNQTSMYLCASTSGGAGTGELFFGEGSRLTVL.

The gene calls are TRBV19 and TRBJ2-2; TRBD1 matches at 10 bases. Germline V gene data show CDR1 as LNHDA and CDR2 as SQIVND (reference sequence). With V trimmed by 5 bases and J by 5 bases, 20 bases remained unmatched. CDR3 length: 20 amino acids. The CDR3 sequence: CASSSTGTGDPQRGTGELFF. In DNA form, the CDR3 reads TGTGCCAGTAGTTCCACCGGGACAGGGGACCCTCAGAGGGGGACCGGGGAGCTGTTTTTT.

The chain joins TRBV30 to TRBJ1-2, with TRBD1 matching 11 bases. V dropped 1 base and J dropped 8; count of bases not matched to a gene: 18. The CDR3 spans 18 residues. CDR1 is GTSNPN and CDR2 is SVGIG in the germline V gene (reference sequence). The CDR3 sequence is CAWSAPDRGPVWEMGYTF. As DNA, the CDR3 is TGTGCCTGGAGTGCGCCGGACAGGGGGCCGGTTTGGGAAATGGGCTACACCTTC.

The J gene is TRBJ1-2, the V gene TRBV6-5; possibly TRBD1 for D (6 bases). V was pared by 6 bases and J by 5 bases, with 16 bases between. This CDR3 has 14 amino acids. Germline CDR1 reads MNHEY; CDR2 reads SVGAGI. CDR3 amino acids: CASRADGRGYGYTF. CDR3 sequence (DNA): TGTGCCAGCAGGGCGGACGGGAGGGGGTATGGCTACACCTTC.

This chain links TRBV28 with TRBJ2-7; 12 positions agree with TRBD2. The length of the CDR3 is 15 residues. The ends lost 7 bases at V and 4 bases at J; junction bases unmatched: 8. From germline, CDR1 is MDHEN and CDR2 SYDVKM. The CDR3 sequence is CASTPWTSGKYEQYF. The CDR3 bases are TGTGCCAGCACCCCTTGGACTAGCGGGAAGTACGAGCAGTACTTC.

This chain uses TRBV10-3 with TRBJ2-1; TRBD2 matches at 15 bases. V trimming: 2 bases; J trimming: 5 bases; junction bases outside the gene matches: 1. The CDR3 consists of 16 residues. The V gene's germline CDR1 is ENHRY and CDR2 SYGVKD. The CDR3 coding sequence is TGTGCCATCAGTGAGGGGACTAGCGGGGGGAACAATGAGCAGTTCTTC. It translates to CAISEGTSGGNNEQFF.

The chain recombines TRBV29-1 with TRBJ2-6, with a possible D match to TRBD2 (5 bases). The germline CDR1 and CDR2 sequences are SQVTM and ANQGSEA. Trimming cost V 0 bases and J 4 bases, with 13 bases left between them. The CDR3 is 16 residues long. The CDR3 sequence is CSVEEVGEAGANVLTF. The CDR3 coding sequence is TGCAGCGTTGAAGAAGTCGGGGAAGCAGGGGCCAACGTCCTGACTTTC.

The chain employs TRBV4-1 and TRBJ2-1, with 7 positions matching TRBD2. The CDR3 is 16 amino acids. Germline-derived CDR1 and CDR2 are MGHRA and YSYEKL. J gave up 4 bases and V 3 bases, and 9 bases lay outside the gene matches. The CDR3 loop is CASSHGTGTKYNEQFF. The CDR3 DNA reads TGCGCCAGCAGCCACGGCACCGGGACTAAATACAATGAGCAGTTCTTC.